The entry that follows covers one T cell receptor beta chain sequence. This sample was taken from a study of metastatic and nonmetastatic thyroid tumors. As for the study in general: From malignant and benign thyroid patients, repertoires in blood and in tumor or nodule tissue were compared.

Thyroid surgery took place with no prior treatment in any patient. Per the germline V gene, CDR1 is MDHEN and CDR2 is SYDVKM. J was trimmed by 4 bases and V by 5 bases; bases with no gene match: 7. CDR3 length: 14 amino acids. From the PCR reads, TCRdb re-called clones with MiXCR. The sample lists tens of thousands of clones; around 31% were seen once. The chain links TRBV28 to TRBJ1-1; 7 positions agree with TRBD1. The sample consisted of tumor tissue. The sequence came from a female donor with papillary thyroid cancer or a benign thyroid nodule (not recorded which). Some clones in this sample may be carry-over from other donors' samples. CDR3 nucleotide sequence: TGTGCCAGCAGTCCCACCGGGACAGTCACTGAAGCTTTCTTT. Translated: CASSPTGTVTEAFF.